This T cell receptor (beta chain) was retrieved from a study of blood T cell repertoires in COVID-19. The germline CDR1 and CDR2 sequences are SGHTA and FQGNSA. The CDR3 is 13 residues long. The V and J ends lost 4 bases and 2 bases respectively, with 7 bases between them. How the authors handled the data: Reference gene primers were amplified, and this amplification served to estimate nucleated cell counts. Produced via immunoSEQ multiplex PCR; TCRdb's table is partial and in-frame only. The V and J calls and the clone size are those of that table, but D and trimming were determined from the DNA. The data contain around 100,000 clones, roughly nine tenths of them seen just once; the ten biggest clones take up roughly 5%.

The V and J genes are TRBV7-2 and TRBJ2-3; no firm D call. What was sequenced was peripheral blood. The origin of this receptor is a man aged 45 to 65 with acute or convalescent COVID-19. The CDR3 protein is CASSSQITDTQYF. The CDR3, as DNA: TGTGCCAGCAGCTCCCAGATCACAGATACGCAGTATTTT.